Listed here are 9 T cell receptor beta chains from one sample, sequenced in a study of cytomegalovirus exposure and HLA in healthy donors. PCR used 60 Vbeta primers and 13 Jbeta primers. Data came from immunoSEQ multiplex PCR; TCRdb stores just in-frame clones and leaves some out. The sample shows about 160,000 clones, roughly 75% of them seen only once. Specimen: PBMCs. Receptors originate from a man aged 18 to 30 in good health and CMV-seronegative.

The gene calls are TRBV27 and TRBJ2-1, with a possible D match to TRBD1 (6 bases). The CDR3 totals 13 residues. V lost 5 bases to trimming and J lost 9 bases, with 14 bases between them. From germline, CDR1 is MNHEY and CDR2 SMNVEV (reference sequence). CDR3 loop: CASSIASRGEQFF. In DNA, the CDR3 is TGTGCCAGCAGTATTGCCAGCAGGGGTGAGCAGTTCTTC.

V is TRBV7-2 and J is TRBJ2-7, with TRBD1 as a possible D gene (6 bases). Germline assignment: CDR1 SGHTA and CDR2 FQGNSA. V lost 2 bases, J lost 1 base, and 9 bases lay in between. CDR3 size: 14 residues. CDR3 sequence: CASSLKGESYEQYF. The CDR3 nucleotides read TGTGCCAGCAGCTTAAAGGGGGAGTCCTACGAGCAGTACTTC.

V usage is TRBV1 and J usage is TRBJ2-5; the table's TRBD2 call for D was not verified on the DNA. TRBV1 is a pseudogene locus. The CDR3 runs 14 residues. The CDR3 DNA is TGCACCAGCAGCTGGCGGGGGAAACAAGAGACCCAGTACTTC. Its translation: CTSSWRGKQETQYF.

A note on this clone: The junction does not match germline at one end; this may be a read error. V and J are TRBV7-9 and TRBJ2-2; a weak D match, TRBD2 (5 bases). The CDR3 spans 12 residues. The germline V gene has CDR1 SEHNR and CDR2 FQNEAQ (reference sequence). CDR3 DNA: TGTTCCAGCCTTAGCGCCCTCGGGGAGCTGTTTTTT. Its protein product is CSSLSALGELFF.

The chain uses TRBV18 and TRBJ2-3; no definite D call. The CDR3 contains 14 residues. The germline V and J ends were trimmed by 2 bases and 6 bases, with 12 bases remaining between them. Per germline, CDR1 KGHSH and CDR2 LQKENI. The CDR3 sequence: CASSPEVASDTQYF. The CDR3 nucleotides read TGTGCCAGCTCACCAGAGGTCGCTTCGGATACGCAGTATTTT. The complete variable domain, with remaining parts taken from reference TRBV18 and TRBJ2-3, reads NAGVMQNPRHLVRRRGQEARLRCSPMKGHSHVYWYRQLPEEGLKFMVYLQKENIIDESGMPKERFSAEFPKEGPSILRIQQVVRGDSAAYFCASSPEVASDTQYFGPGTRLTVL.

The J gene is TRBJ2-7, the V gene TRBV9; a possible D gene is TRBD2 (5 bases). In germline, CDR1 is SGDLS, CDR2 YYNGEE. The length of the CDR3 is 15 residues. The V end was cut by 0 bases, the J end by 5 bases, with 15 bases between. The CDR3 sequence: CASSVAPGNLHEQYF. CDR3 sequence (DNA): TGTGCCAGCAGCGTAGCGCCCGGGAATCTCCACGAGCAGTACTTC. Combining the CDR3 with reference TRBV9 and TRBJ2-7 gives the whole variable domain DSGVTQTPKHLITATGQRVTLRCSPRSGDLSVYWYQQSLDQGLQFLIQYYNGEERAKGNILERFSAQQFPDLHSELNLSSLELGDSALYFCASSVAPGNLHEQYFGPGTRLTVT.

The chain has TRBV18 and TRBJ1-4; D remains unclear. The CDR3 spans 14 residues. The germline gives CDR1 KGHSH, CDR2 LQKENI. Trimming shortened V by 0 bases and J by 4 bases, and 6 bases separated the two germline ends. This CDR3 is CASSPPEFNEKLFF. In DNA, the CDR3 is TGTGCCAGCTCACCACCGGAGTTTAATGAAAAACTGTTTTTT.

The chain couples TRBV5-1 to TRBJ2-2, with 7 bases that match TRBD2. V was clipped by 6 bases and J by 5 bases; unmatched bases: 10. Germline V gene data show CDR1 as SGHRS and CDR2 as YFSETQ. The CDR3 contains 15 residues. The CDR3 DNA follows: TGCGCCAGCACAAGGGGAGGGCGAGGTACCGGGGAGCTGTTTTTT. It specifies CASTRGGRGTGELFF.

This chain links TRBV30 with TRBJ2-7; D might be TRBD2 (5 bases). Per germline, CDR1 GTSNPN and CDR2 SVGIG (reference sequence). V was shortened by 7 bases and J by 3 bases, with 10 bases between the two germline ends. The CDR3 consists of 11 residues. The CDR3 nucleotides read TGTGCCTCCAGGACTGGCTACGAGCAGTACTTC. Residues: CASRTGYEQYF.